The 27 T cell receptor beta chains below were found in one sample sequenced in a study of blood T cell repertoires in COVID-19. Clones were sequenced by immunoSEQ multiplex PCR, and TCRdb holds only the in-frame ones, with some missing. The repertoire holds fewer than 350,000 clones, with around 88% as singletons. The source material was peripheral blood. The receptors come from a man aged 40-50 years with acute or convalescent COVID-19.

The chain recombines TRBV7-9 with TRBJ2-7, with TRBD1 matching 10 bases. Trimming at V came to 2 bases and at J to 3 bases, leaving 10 bases not matched to a gene. CDR1 and CDR2 from the germline V gene are SEHNR and FQNEAQ (reference sequence). CDR3 size: 17 residues. In DNA form, the CDR3 reads TGTGCCAGCAGCTTACTCGTGTGGGACAGGGGTTTCTACGAGCAGTACTTC. It encodes CASSLLVWDRGFYEQYF.

This chain uses TRBV2 with TRBJ1-1; 8 bases line up with TRBD1. After removal of 7 bases from V and 1 base from J, the junction contained 8 bases not matched to a gene. The CDR3 runs to 15 residues. Germline CDR1 reads SNHLY; CDR2 reads FYNNEI. CDR3 DNA sequence: TGTGCCAGCAACGCCGGGACAGGTCGGAACACTGAAGCTTTCTTT. It translates to CASNAGTGRNTEAFF.

The V gene is TRBV2, the J gene TRBJ1-5; D is ambiguous. CDR1 and CDR2 (germline): SNHLY, FYNNEI. Trimming cost V 2 bases and J 2 bases, with 10 bases left between them. The CDR3 runs 15 residues. The CDR3 DNA reads TGTGCCAGCAGTGAACAGAGGTCGGGCAATCAGCCCCAGCATTTT. Translated: CASSEQRSGNQPQHF.

This clone was picked up a small number of times. This chain's CDR3 is CATSESTGPGETQYF. In DNA, the CDR3 is TGTGCCACCAGTGAATCGACAGGGCCCGGGGAGACCCAGTACTTC. The chain links TRBV24-1 to TRBJ2-5, with 7 positions matching TRBD1. J lost 5 bases, V lost 4 bases, and 9 bases had no gene match. The CDR3 is 15 amino acids. Per the germline V gene, CDR1 is KGHDR and CDR2 is SFDVKD.

CDR3 in amino acids: CASSEDRAFYEQFF. For the CDR3, the DNA is TGTGCCAGCAGTGAGGACAGGGCTTTCTATGAGCAGTTCTTC. The chain is built from TRBV2 and TRBJ2-1; TRBD1 agrees at 8 bases. The junction had 6 bases not matched to a gene; V was cut back by 3 bases and J by 8 bases. From germline, CDR1 is SNHLY and CDR2 FYNNEI. The CDR3 has 14 amino acids.

The V call is TRBV19, the J call TRBJ2-1; TRBD1 is a possible D gene (6 bases). V lost 2 bases, J lost 4 bases, and 18 bases lay in between. The CDR3 length is 17 residues. Germline V gene lookup returns CDR1 LNHDA and CDR2 SQIVND (reference sequence). In DNA form, the CDR3 reads TGTGCCAGTAGTATAAGCCGGACGGGGCAGGGGTACAATGAGCAGTTCTTC. Its translation: CASSISRTGQGYNEQFF.

The chain joins TRBV5-1 to TRBJ2-1; 9 nucleotides match TRBD1. V was pared by 3 bases and J by 3 bases, with 7 bases of the junction left unmatched. The CDR3 is 16 amino acids. The germline V gene encodes CDR1 SGHRS and CDR2 YFSETQ. As DNA, the CDR3 is TGCGCCAGCAGCTCCCAGGGACAGGGAGACTACAATGAGCAGTTCTTC. Protein product: CASSSQGQGDYNEQFF.

J is TRBJ2-1 and V is TRBV11-2; the D gene is possibly TRBD2 (5 bases). V was trimmed by 3 bases and J by 7 bases, leaving 16 bases between them. The CDR3 has 15 amino acids. Germline CDR1 is SGHAT and CDR2 is FQNNGV. The CDR3: CASSLVRGTGNEQFF. CDR3 sequence (DNA): TGTGCCAGCAGCTTGGTCCGGGGAACGGGGAATGAGCAGTTCTTC. Looking up the rest from reference TRBV11-2 and TRBJ2-1 gives the full variable domain: EAGVAQSPRYKIIEKRQSVAFWCNPISGHATLYWYQQILGQGPKLLIQFQNNGVVDDSQLPKDRFSAERLKGVDSTLKIQPAKLEDSAVYLCASSLVRGTGNEQFFGPGTRLTVL.

The rearrangement uses TRBV6-5 and TRBJ2-6; D not certain. V lost 0 bases and J lost 2, with 8 bases in between. Looked up from germline, CDR1 is MNHEY and CDR2 is SVGAGI. The CDR3 contains 16 residues. CDR3 DNA: TGTGCCAGCAGTTACTCGCGCAGGACTGGGGCCAACGTCCTGACTTTC. Translation gives CASSYSRRTGANVLTF.

The chain uses TRBV5-4 and TRBJ1-1; D not resolved. Germline values: CDR1 SGHNT, CDR2 YYREEE (reference sequence). The CDR3 runs 14 residues. The germline V and J ends were trimmed by 0 bases and 5 bases, with 11 bases remaining between them. CDR3 bases: TGTGCCAGCAGCTTGGAGCCCGGTTGGACTGAAGCTTTCTTT. Its protein product is CASSLEPGWTEAFF.

The chain joins TRBV28 to TRBJ1-3, with 7 bases fitting TRBD1. Germline V gene lookup returns CDR1 MDHEN and CDR2 SYDVKM. V lost 5 bases to trimming and J lost 1 base; unmatched junction nucleotides: 8. There are 16 residues in the CDR3. This chain's CDR3 is CASSVRQGSSGNTIYF. Written as DNA, the CDR3 is TGTGCCAGCAGTGTACGACAGGGCTCTTCTGGAAACACCATATATTTT.

The rearrangement uses TRBV7-2 and TRBJ1-1; D is unclear. CDR3 length: 12 amino acids. The V gene lost 5 bases and the J gene lost 7 bases, with 11 bases spanning the gap. Germline CDR1 is SGHTA and CDR2 is FQGNSA. CDR3 DNA sequence: TGTGCCAGCAGCCCCGCACTTTATGAAGCTTTCTTT. It encodes CASSPALYEAFF.

This chain uses TRBV27 with TRBJ2-7, with 11 bases lining up with TRBD2. The germline CDR1 and CDR2 sequences are MNHEY and SMNVEV (reference sequence). Unmatched junction bases numbered 6, after V lost 5 bases and J lost 3 bases. This CDR3 comprises 15 residues. The CDR3 spells CASSHSGTSGYEQYF. CDR3 DNA sequence: TGTGCCAGCAGTCACTCCGGGACTAGCGGCTACGAGCAGTACTTC.

The chain carries TRBV29-1 and TRBJ1-2; perhaps TRBD1 as D (5 bases). Germline V CDR1 and CDR2: SQVTM, ANQGSEA. Trimming removed 2 bases from V and 13 bases from J, with 14 bases in between. The CDR3 runs 11 residues. The CDR3 sequence is CSVEISTAGTF. Written as DNA, the CDR3 is TGCAGCGTTGAAATATCGACAGCGGGCACCTTC.

V gene TRBV6-5 combines with J gene TRBJ2-6; D ambiguous. The V end was cut by 8 bases, the J end by 0 bases, with 11 bases between. The CDR3 is 15 residues long. Germline assignment: CDR1 MNHEY and CDR2 SVGAGI. The CDR3 nucleotides are TGTGCCAGCGCGCCTCTTTACTCTGGGGCCAACGTCCTGACTTTC. Translated: CASAPLYSGANVLTF.

The sample holds a few counts of this clone. The V call is TRBV2, the J call TRBJ1-2, with 8 bases fitting TRBD1. J was trimmed by 4 bases and V by 6 bases; bases with no gene match: 4. This CDR3 contains 13 residues. Germline V gives CDR1 SNHLY, CDR2 FYNNEI. The CDR3 is CASRGQVRYGYTF. The CDR3 DNA reads TGTGCCAGCAGGGGACAGGTTCGCTATGGCTACACCTTC. Combining the CDR3 with reference TRBV2 and TRBJ1-2 gives the whole variable domain EPEVTQTPSHQVTQMGQEVILRCVPISNHLYFYWYRQILGQKVEFLVSFYNNEISEKSEIFDDQFSVERPDGSNFTLKIRSTKLEDSAMYFCASRGQVRYGYTFGSGTRLTVV.

The gene calls are TRBV6-5 and TRBJ1-2, with TRBD1 matching over 10 bases. The CDR3 is made up of 15 amino acids. Germline-derived CDR1 and CDR2 are MNHEY and SVGAGI. V lost 7 bases to trimming and J lost 1 base; unmatched junction nucleotides: 6. In nucleotides, the CDR3 is TGTGCCAGCACCAGGGACAGGGGACTTAACTATGGCTACACCTTC. This codes for CASTRDRGLNYGYTF.

This clone occurred a few times. V and J are TRBV6-2 or TRBV6-3 and TRBJ2-7; D may be TRBD1 (5 bases). Germline CDR1 reads MNHEY; CDR2 reads SVGEGT. The germline V and J ends were trimmed by 4 bases and 9 bases, with 19 bases remaining between them. CDR3 length: 14 amino acids. CDR3 DNA sequence: TGTGCCAGCAGTTCCTCAAGGACACAGACACGGCAGTACTTC. Amino acid sequence: CASSSSRTQTRQYF.

The V call is TRBV12-5, the J call TRBJ2-1; TRBD1 matches at 7 bases. The germline V gene encodes CDR1 LGHNT and CDR2 FRNRAP. J gave up 6 bases and V 5 bases, and 4 bases lay outside the gene matches. This CDR3 is 13 amino acids long. Here the CDR3 reads CASGPTGANEQFF. The CDR3 coding sequence is TGTGCTAGTGGTCCCACAGGGGCCAATGAGCAGTTCTTC.

This clone showed up just once. The chain joins TRBV2 to TRBJ2-7, with TRBD2 matching over 7 bases. Germline V CDR1 and CDR2: SNHLY, FYNNEI. The CDR3 is made up of 14 amino acids. The V segment lost 4 bases and the J segment 0 bases; nucleotides outside the gene matches: 3. The CDR3 DNA follows: TGTGCCAGCAGTGCGGGGAGGGGCTCCTACGAGCAGTACTTC. Encoded protein: CASSAGRGSYEQYF.

This chain links TRBV5-1 with TRBJ2-1; D is perhaps TRBD1 (6 bases). Germline V gene sequence: CDR1 SGHRS, CDR2 YFSETQ. CDR3 length equals 14 residues. Trimming took off 0 bases at V and 4 bases at J, with 8 bases between the two ends. CDR3 in DNA: TGCGCCAGCAGCTTGGATGGACAGTACAATGAGCAGTTCTTC. This encodes CASSLDGQYNEQFF.

The rearrangement links TRBV24-1 to TRBJ2-2; D may be TRBD1 (6 bases). Looked up from germline, CDR1 is KGHDR and CDR2 is SFDVKD. The CDR3 covers 14 residues. V was trimmed by 9 bases and J by 2 bases, leaving 12 bases between them. CDR3 DNA sequence: TGTGCCACCGGTAACAGGGAAAACACCGGGGAGCTGTTTTTT. Translating gives CATGNRENTGELFF.

The chain has TRBV20-1 and TRBJ2-7; 13 bases match TRBD2. Germline values: CDR1 DFQATT, CDR2 SNEGSKA (reference sequence). CDR3 length: 18 residues. V lost 3 bases, J lost 4 bases, and 15 bases stayed unmatched. The CDR3: CSASWSFMGLAGPYEQYF. The CDR3 nucleotides read TGCAGTGCTAGTTGGAGTTTCATGGGACTAGCGGGGCCTTACGAGCAGTACTTC.

The genes are TRBV12-5 and TRBJ2-1; TRBD2 aligns across 7 bases. The J segment lost 11 bases and the V segment lost 1 base, leaving 2 bases of the junction unmatched. CDR1 is LGHNT, CDR2 FRNRAP, per germline. There are 12 residues in the CDR3. The CDR3 DNA sequence: TGTGCTAGTGGTTTGGAGGGACTACAGCAGTTCTTC. It codes for CASGLEGLQQFF.

This clone has just one count. This chain uses TRBV5-1 with TRBJ2-5; 8 bases match TRBD2. V lost 6 bases, J lost 2 bases, and 15 bases stayed unmatched. There are 17 residues in the CDR3. CDR1 is SGHRS, CDR2 YFSETQ, per germline. CDR3 sequence reads: CASTILPRGAGQETQYF. CDR3 DNA: TGCGCCAGCACCATCTTGCCGCGGGGGGCGGGTCAAGAGACCCAGTACTTC.

A few counts support this clone. This chain links TRBV10-1 with TRBJ1-5; no clear D. The CDR3 has 13 amino acids. The V and J ends lost 2 bases and 7 bases respectively, with 9 bases between them. Germline V gene sequence: CDR1 WNHNN, CDR2 SYGVQD (reference sequence). Written as DNA, the CDR3 is TGCGCCAGCAGTGAGAGAGGAACCCAGCCCCAGCATTTT. This encodes CASSERGTQPQHF.

The chain combines TRBV6-5 with TRBJ2-3, with D perhaps TRBD2 (5 bases). The V gene's germline CDR1 is MNHEY and CDR2 SVGAGI. Trimming cost V 0 bases and J 0 bases, with 10 bases left between them. The CDR3 sequence is 16 residues long. The CDR3 region is CASSYSSGTSTDTQYF. The CDR3 DNA follows: TGTGCCAGCAGTTACTCATCGGGAACTAGCACAGATACGCAGTATTTT.